This T cell receptor (beta chain) was sequenced during a study of radiotherapy plus CTLA-4 blockade in lung cancer. TCRdb's table, derived via immunoSEQ multiplex PCR, lists solely in-frame clones and lacks some. This sample has 25,000 to 35,000 clones, with around 80% found just once. V dropped 5 bases and J dropped 8 bases, with 16 bases sitting between them. This CDR3 has 15 amino acids. Germline values: CDR1 SEHNR, CDR2 FQNEAQ (reference sequence). The clonotype was recovered from a human donor with non-small cell lung cancer who had stable disease on radiotherapy plus ipilimumab. V is TRBV7-9 and J is TRBJ1-6; maybe TRBD1 (5 bases). Sequencing was performed on peripheral blood, taken from a patient treated with radiotherapy plus ipilimumab. The CDR3 DNA sequence: TGTGCCAGCAGCCCCTCCGGGACCTCGGATTCACCCCTCCACTTT. Translation gives CASSPSGTSDSPLHF.